The sequence of this TCR beta chain was determined in a study of cytotoxic CD8 clonotypes in ibrutinib-treated CLL. Study context: The group held over nine relapsed/refractory and around 14 treatment-naive patients, with some 17 IGHV unmutated.

The length of the CDR3 is 15 residues. CDR1 and CDR2 from the germline V gene are MDHEN and SYDVKM. Trimming shortened V by 4 bases and J by 2 bases, and 15 bases separated the two germline ends. Findings and caveats of the study: Sustained-remission patients were sampled at one set of times and progressing patients at different ones.

Genomic DNA in a quantity of about 2 micrograms was derived from cryopreserved PBMCs for TCR beta libraries. The planned depth of sequencing spanned 1 in 200,000 to 1 in 1 million T cells. This table comes from immunoSEQ multiplex PCR, and its TCRdb copy is limited to in-frame clones, with some not included. The data contain roughly 250,000 clones, 60% to 75% of them singletons. As regards this clone: Its antigen is as yet unknown.

The receptor was isolated from a human donor with chronic lymphocytic leukemia. J is TRBJ2-7 and V is TRBV28; either TRBD1 or TRBD2 may fit D (5 bases each). The sequences come from PBMCs, collected after 24 months of ibrutinib treatment. CDR3 in DNA: TGTGCCAGCAGTTCCGGGACCCCTTACGCCTACGAGCAGTACTTC. It yields the protein CASSSGTPYAYEQYF. Supplemented by reference TRBV28 and TRBJ2-7, the full variable domain reads DVKVTQSSRYLVKRTGEKVFLECVQDMDHENMFWYRQDPGLGLRLIYFSYDVKMKEKGDIPEGYSVSREKKERFSLILESASTNQTSMYLCASSSGTPYAYEQYFGPGTRLTVT.